This T cell receptor (beta chain) was sequenced during a study of CD8+ T cells in alopecia areata. This CDR3 comprises 15 residues. Germline V gene data show CDR1 as SQVTM and CDR2 as ANQGSEA. Trimming cost V 5 bases and J 0 bases; bases outside gene matches: 4. Extraction of RNA preceded its reverse transcription into cDNA, which served as the sequencing template. Only in-frame clones appear in the TCRdb table, and some are missing; sequencing was by immunoSEQ multiplex PCR. The table records some 200,000 clones, approximately 56% of them present only once. The receptor's source is a human donor with alopecia areata. The V and J genes are TRBV29-1 and TRBJ2-7; 13 bases are a match to TRBD2. Sequenced material: CD4+ T cells sorted from blood, taken at week 0. The CDR3 is CSVHGLAGDSYEQYF. Here the CDR3 DNA reads TGCAGCGTTCATGGACTAGCGGGGGACTCCTACGAGCAGTACTTC.